Shown below are 28 T cell receptor beta chains from a single sample sequenced in a study of T cell responses to AZD1222 COVID-19 vaccine. Here immunoSEQ multiplex PCR was the method, and the copy in TCRdb shows in-frame clones only, minus some. The data contain around 150,000 clones, approximately 88% of them seen just once; the ten biggest clones take up about 3.7%. The material was peripheral blood, obtained on day 0 of MenACWY control vaccination. The receptors shown here come from an adult in good health.

This chain joins TRBV7-9 and TRBJ1-5, with a possible D match to TRBD1 (5 bases). Germline V gene lookup returns CDR1 SEHNR and CDR2 FQNEAQ (reference sequence). V lost 1 base and J 5 bases, leaving 15 bases between the germline ends. This CDR3 is built from 16 residues. The CDR3 region has the DNA TGTGCCAGCAGCTTAGGTGCAGGGAGGTTACATCAGCCCCAGCATTTT. It is translated as CASSLGAGRLHQPQHF.

CDR3 loop: CATSRVGTTNYGYTF. The CDR3 DNA reads as TGTGCCACCAGCAGAGTTGGCACAACGAACTATGGCTACACCTTC. The chain is built from TRBV15 and TRBJ1-2, with D hard to call. Trimming removed 1 base at V and 2 bases at J, with 11 bases between. The CDR3 is made up of 15 amino acids. Germline CDR1 and CDR2: LNHNV and YYDKDF (reference sequence).

This clone was recorded a few times. The rearrangement links TRBV29-1 to TRBJ2-3, with D hard to call. The CDR3 extends over 12 amino acids. The germline V and J ends were trimmed by 3 bases and 9 bases, with 13 bases remaining between them. Germline loops: CDR1 SQVTM, CDR2 ANQGSEA. The chain's CDR3 is CSVEEAGVTQYF. CDR3 DNA: TGCAGCGTTGAGGAAGCTGGTGTCACGCAGTATTTT.

V usage is TRBV3-1 (or the pseudogene TRBV3-2) and J usage is TRBJ2-1; possibly TRBD1 for D (6 bases). V was pared by 4 bases and J by 3 bases, with 16 bases between. The germline V gene encodes CDR1 LGHDT and CDR2 YNNKEL (reference sequence). This CDR3 comprises 16 residues. The CDR3 reads CASSPRQAGGYNEQFF. CDR3 sequence (DNA): TGTGCCAGCAGCCCCCGACAGGCCGGAGGCTACAATGAGCAGTTCTTC.

This sequence joins TRBV18 and TRBJ2-6, with no clear D. CDR1 KGHSH and CDR2 LQKENI come from the germline V gene. The CDR3 is 16 residues long. The germline V and J ends were trimmed by 0 bases and 0 bases, with 6 bases remaining between them. The chain's CDR3 is CASSPPTGSGANVLTF. Here the CDR3 DNA reads TGTGCCAGCTCACCACCGACGGGCTCTGGGGCCAACGTCCTGACTTTC.

The genes are TRBV5-8 and TRBJ1-5; D possibly corresponds to TRBD1 (6 bases). CDR1 is SGHTS, CDR2 YDEGEE, per germline. The V and J ends lost 0 bases and 3 bases respectively, with 10 bases between them. This CDR3 comprises 15 residues. The CDR3 here is CASSLGGRFNQPQHF. Written as DNA, the CDR3 is TGTGCCAGCAGCTTGGGGGGGCGTTTCAATCAGCCCCAGCATTTT.

This CDR3 is CASSLPGQGAPGYTF. The CDR3 region has the DNA TGTGCCAGCAGCCTTCCGGGACAGGGGGCGCCGGGCTACACCTTC. The chain has TRBV3-1 (or the pseudogene TRBV3-2) and TRBJ1-2; 12 bases agree with TRBD1. The CDR3 runs to 15 residues. The germline gives CDR1 LGHDT, CDR2 YNNKEL (reference sequence). V dropped 4 bases and J dropped 8; count of bases not matched to a gene: 8.

The V call is TRBV19, the J call TRBJ2-3; the match to TRBD1 covers 8 bases. Germline CDR1 is LNHDA and CDR2 is SQIVND (reference sequence). The trim removed 4 bases at V and 3 bases at J, leaving 0 bases unmatched. The CDR3 loop spans 13 amino acids. The CDR3 protein is CASSRQGTDTQYF. CDR3 in DNA: TGTGCCAGTAGTAGACAGGGGACAGATACGCAGTATTTT.

This clone has just one count. J is TRBJ2-1 and V is TRBV3-1 (or the pseudogene TRBV3-2); D may be TRBD1 (6 bases). The CDR3 sequence is 13 residues long. The V and J ends lost 2 bases and 4 bases respectively, with 6 bases between them. CDR1 LGHDT and CDR2 YNNKEL come from the germline V gene (reference sequence). The CDR3 sequence: CASSQRGYNEQFF. In DNA, the CDR3 is TGTGCCAGCAGCCAAAGGGGGTACAATGAGCAGTTCTTC.

The rearrangement links TRBV5-1 to TRBJ2-7; TRBD1 agrees at 10 bases. The V segment lost 0 bases and the J segment 6 bases; nucleotides outside the gene matches: 6. Per the germline V gene, CDR1 is SGHRS and CDR2 is YFSETQ. CDR3 length equals 15 residues. As DNA, the CDR3 is TGCGCCAGCAGCTTGGGTCGACAGGGGGCTGGCGAGCAGTACTTC. This encodes CASSLGRQGAGEQYF.

This clone occurred once. This chain links TRBV28 with TRBJ2-7, with no clear D. Germline CDR1 reads MDHEN; CDR2 reads SYDVKM. The CDR3 loop spans 10 amino acids. V was shortened by 5 bases and J by 4 bases, with 3 bases between the two germline ends. CDR3 coding DNA: TGTGCCAGCAGTGGTTACGAGCAGTACTTC. Translated, it gives CASSGYEQYF.

CDR3: CASSHGPGVRANYGYTF. CDR3 DNA: TGCGCCAGCAGCCATGGGCCAGGGGTCAGAGCTAACTATGGCTACACCTTC. This rearrangement joins TRBV4-3 to TRBJ1-2; the D gene is possibly TRBD1 (6 bases). The CDR3 is made up of 17 amino acids. V was cut by 3 bases and J by 0 bases, with 17 bases left in between. Germline CDR1 is LGHNA and CDR2 is YSLEER.

Of note for this clone: At one of its ends the junction is not consistent with the germline gene, which may arise from a read error. The rearrangement joins TRBV11-3 to TRBJ2-7, with 8 positions matching TRBD1. This CDR3 contains 15 residues. Looked up from germline, CDR1 is SGHNT and CDR2 is YENEEA. CDR3 bases: TGTGCCAGCAGCCCGCGGACAGGGACCTCCTACGGGCAGTACTTC. Amino acids: CASSPRTGTSYGQYF.

The chain joins TRBV6-5 to TRBJ1-1, with no clear D. From germline, CDR1 is MNHEY and CDR2 SVGAGI. The CDR3 is 14 amino acids. The V end was cut by 6 bases, the J end by 4 bases, with 15 bases between. CDR3 nucleotide sequence: TGTGCCAGCAGCCTTTCCGGAGAGGGCACTGAAGCTTTCTTT. Residues: CASSLSGEGTEAFF.

The J gene is TRBJ2-2, the V gene TRBV9, with 8 bases matching TRBD1. CDR3 length equals 14 residues. Germline V gene data show CDR1 as SGDLS and CDR2 as YYNGEE. V lost 4 bases and J lost 5; bases outside the gene matches: 4. The CDR3 DNA reads TGTGCCAGCAGCCAACAGGGGGTAACCGGGGAGCTGTTTTTT. Protein: CASSQQGVTGELFF.

This clone was observed many times. V gene TRBV7-2 combines with J gene TRBJ1-1; tentative D call: TRBD1 (5 bases). The V gene lost 4 bases and the J gene lost 4 bases, with 10 bases spanning the gap. CDR3 size: 13 residues. The germline V gene has CDR1 SGHTA and CDR2 FQGNSA. Written as DNA, the CDR3 is TGTGCCAGCAGCTCCCAGGGAAGCACTGAAGCTTTCTTT. As protein: CASSSQGSTEAFF.

In its sample, this clone was seen once. At one of its ends the junction is not consistent with the germline gene, which may arise from a read error. The J gene is TRBJ1-3, the V gene TRBV7-7; D is perhaps TRBD1 (5 bases). CDR1 and CDR2 (germline): SSHAT, FNYEAQ (reference sequence). The CDR3 runs to 16 residues. CDR3 protein: CASSLEYGAHGNTIYF. The DNA for the CDR3 is TGTGCTAGCAGCTTAGAATACGGGGCGCATGGAAACACCATATATTTT.

The chain uses TRBV28 and TRBJ1-4; no clear D gene. The CDR3 contains 13 residues. CDR1 is MDHEN, CDR2 SYDVKM, per germline. The germline V and J ends were trimmed by 6 bases and 8 bases, with 13 bases remaining between them. CDR3 coding DNA: TGTGCCAGCAGCCCCGGGGTGTTCGAAAAACTGTTTTTT. Protein: CASSPGVFEKLFF.

The rearrangement uses TRBV19 and TRBJ1-1, with D possibly being TRBD1 (6 bases). The CDR3 has 13 amino acids. Germline V CDR1 and CDR2: LNHDA, SQIVND (reference sequence). Trimming took 10 bases from V and 2 from J, leaving 14 bases between them. CDR3 in DNA: TGTGCCACCTCCGACAGGCCCAACACTGAAGCTTTCTTT. Translation: CATSDRPNTEAFF.

The chain employs TRBV10-3 and TRBJ1-6; D gene ambiguous. This CDR3 contains 17 residues. Germline CDR1 and CDR2: ENHRY and SYGVKD. Trimming cost V 4 bases and J 6 bases, with 19 bases left between them. CDR3 coding DNA: TGTGCCATCAGTGTCCCTTCGGATGGGTCGGGTAATTCACCCCTCCACTTT. Encoded protein: CAISVPSDGSGNSPLHF.

The chain joins TRBV30 to TRBJ2-3; D possibly matches TRBD1 or TRBD2 (5 bases each). CDR1 is GTSNPN, CDR2 SVGIG, per germline (reference sequence). The CDR3 sequence is 15 residues long. The V end lost 1 base, the J end lost 4 bases, and 15 bases lay between the germline ends. CDR3 sequence: CAWSGDPGPPDTQYF. Here the CDR3 DNA reads TGTGCCTGGAGTGGTGACCCGGGGCCCCCAGATACGCAGTATTTT. Full variable domain (remainder filled in from reference TRBV30 and TRBJ2-3): SQTIHQWPATLVQPVGSPLSLECTVEGTSNPNLYWYRQAAGRGLQLLFYSVGIGQISSEVPQNLSASRPQDRQFILSSKKLLLSDSGFYLCAWSGDPGPPDTQYFGPGTRLTVL.

V usage is TRBV5-1 and J usage is TRBJ1-2; D may be TRBD1 (5 bases). The germline V and J ends were trimmed by 0 bases and 6 bases, with 12 bases remaining between them. CDR3 length equals 14 residues. CDR1 SGHRS and CDR2 YFSETQ come from the germline V gene. For the CDR3, the DNA is TGCGCCAGCAGCTTGGGGGAGCAGGGACATGGCTACACCTTC. Translating gives CASSLGEQGHGYTF.

The rearrangement uses TRBV5-3 and TRBJ1-1; 7 positions agree with TRBD1. TRBV5-3 is an open reading frame, and its role is uncertain. The CDR3 runs 14 residues. The junction had 9 bases not matched to a gene; V was cut back by 4 bases and J by 6 bases. The CDR3 here is CARSPPTGVAEAFF. DNA for the CDR3: TGTGCCAGAAGCCCGCCTACAGGGGTGGCTGAAGCTTTCTTT.

This sequence joins TRBV3-1 (or the pseudogene TRBV3-2) and TRBJ2-2; perhaps D is TRBD1 or TRBD2 (6 bases each). The CDR3 covers 18 residues. Germline V gene sequence: CDR1 LGHDT, CDR2 YNNKEL (reference sequence). V lost 1 base and J lost 1, with 16 bases in between. CDR3 DNA sequence: TGTGCCAGCAGCCAAGGTCCGGGGGCGGGAAGGAACACCGGGGAGCTGTTTTTT. This gives the protein CASSQGPGAGRNTGELFF.

The CDR3 here is CSARNEKLFF. CDR3 sequence (DNA): TGCAGTGCTAGAAATGAAAAACTGTTTTTT. The genes are TRBV20-1 and TRBJ1-4; D is uncertain. The CDR3 runs to 10 residues. Germline V gives CDR1 DFQATT, CDR2 SNEGSKA (reference sequence). The V and J ends lost 2 bases and 5 bases respectively, with 0 bases between them.

The chain employs TRBV12-3 or TRBV12-4 and TRBJ2-7; TRBD1 matches 7 bases. The CDR3 covers 11 residues. With 11 bases clipped from V and 7 bases from J, the junction kept 8 bases outside the gene matches. CDR3 DNA sequence: TGTGCCTCGGGTAGGGGGCGGGAGCAGTACTTC. As protein: CASGRGREQYF.

This chain uses TRBV7-2 with TRBJ1-1; 7 nucleotides match TRBD1. J gave up 5 bases and V 3 bases, and 9 bases lay outside the gene matches. Germline CDR1 and CDR2: SGHTA and FQGNSA. The CDR3 runs to 15 residues. The CDR3 region has the DNA TGTGCCAGCAGCTTGGCTGCAGGGGGGGGGACTGAAGCTTTCTTT. It encodes CASSLAAGGGTEAFF.

The chain has TRBV5-8 and TRBJ2-7; 7 nucleotides match TRBD2. The CDR3 is 14 amino acids. V lost 5 bases, J lost 3 bases, and 8 bases stayed unmatched. Looked up from germline, CDR1 is SGHTS and CDR2 is YDEGEE. For the CDR3, the DNA is TGTGCCAGCAGAAGACGCGGGGGTGACTACGAGCAGTACTTC. It translates to CASRRRGGDYEQYF.